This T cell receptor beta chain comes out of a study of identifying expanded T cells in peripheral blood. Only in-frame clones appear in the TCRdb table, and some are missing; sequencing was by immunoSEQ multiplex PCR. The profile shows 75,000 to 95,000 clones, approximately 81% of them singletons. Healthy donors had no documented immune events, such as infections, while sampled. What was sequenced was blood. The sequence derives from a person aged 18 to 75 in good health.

This CDR3 is CASSLVRGANEKLFF. For the CDR3, the DNA is TGCGCCAGCAGCCTTGTCAGGGGGGCGAATGAAAAACTGTTTTTT. The genes are TRBV4-1 and TRBJ1-4; TRBD1 agrees at 7 bases. CDR3 length: 15 amino acids. Germline lookup yields CDR1 MGHRA and CDR2 YSYEKL. J was trimmed by 5 bases and V by 4 bases; bases with no gene match: 7.